This T cell receptor (beta chain) came from a study of T cell repertoires in cytomegalovirus infection (dated by TCRdb to about 2019). Looking at the study overall: Donor HLA type was relevant to the analysis, as public TCR beta signatures indicated carriage of CMV infection together with the matching HLA type. On the study overall, not on this receptor specifically: The ex vivo response was dominated by HLA-C-restricted CMV-specific TCR beta clonotypes, which also provided the single most frequent clonotype in two of eight donors. Carriers of CMV infection plus the relevant HLA type were discriminated by the cumulative frequency of public TCR beta family members in the study cohort and in an independent roughly 370-donor cohort.

The germline V gene encodes CDR1 SGHNT and CDR2 YYREEE (reference sequence). The V end loses 4 bases and the J end loses 4 bases, and a stretch of 21 bases separates them. The CDR3 goes from the cysteine to the phenylalanine over 17 residues. Only the CDR3 DNA is retained, 51 bases long and in frame from the first base. This clonotype was detected once. Its antigen has not been determined. Base-call qualities are not available, and no considerably larger clone is one nucleotide away. One read alone lends weak support. Sequencing instrument: Illumina HiSeq 1500. In-frame beta chains were kept once TCRdb had trimmed the public reads at Q25 with fastp and called clones with MiXCR. Each entry is one CDR3 protein sequence, shown with its most common DNA and genes. Across this sample there are around 170,000 distinct CDR3 sequences, with approximately 15% seen only once. Together, the top ten hold 25% to 30% of the sample.

The sequenced sample consisted of PBMCs. The rearrangement joined TRBV5-4 to TRBJ1-3, and TRBD1 may be the D gene, going by 5 matching bases. This sequence was found in a human donor in good health (CMV status not recorded). Some clones in this sample may be carry-over from other donors' samples. The DNA sequence follows: TGTGCCAGCAGCGGATCAAGGCGGGGGGACCTCGGAAACACCATATATTTT. The translation is CASSGSRRGDLGNTIYF.